The 30 T cell receptor beta chains presented below share a single source sample, sequenced in a study of cytomegalovirus exposure and HLA in healthy donors. The PCR was carried out with 60 Vbeta primers and 13 Jbeta primers. Some clones are missing from TCRdb's copy, which holds only in-frame ones; the method was immunoSEQ multiplex PCR. The repertoire consists of more than 100,000 clones, with approximately 75% occurring once and the leading ten covering about 3.9%. Material for sequencing was PBMCs. All receptors come from a man between 45 and 60 years old in good health and CMV-seropositive.

V gene TRBV15 combines with J gene TRBJ2-1, with 8 positions matching TRBD2. The junction had 5 bases not matched to a gene; V was cut back by 1 base and J by 0 bases. CDR3 size: 17 residues. Per germline, CDR1 LNHNV and CDR2 YYDKDF (reference sequence). The CDR3 here is CATSRVAGGYSYNEQFF. The DNA of the CDR3 is TGTGCCACCAGCAGAGTGGCGGGGGGCTACTCCTACAATGAGCAGTTCTTC.

This clone was seen only once. The V gene is TRBV29-1, the J gene TRBJ1-5, with D tentatively TRBD1 (5 bases). The length of the CDR3 is 13 residues. The V end lost 5 bases, the J end lost 11 bases, and 19 bases lay between the germline ends. The germline V gene has CDR1 SQVTM and CDR2 ANQGSEA. The CDR3, as DNA: TGCAGCGTTTTGACAACCAGGGAAGGTGCCCAGCATTTT. It codes for CSVLTTREGAQHF.

V gene TRBV7-8 combines with J gene TRBJ1-5; D unresolved. Trimming shortened V by 7 bases and J by 6 bases, and 16 bases separated the two germline ends. The CDR3 sequence is 14 residues long. Germline CDR1 SGHVS, CDR2 FQNEAQ. CDR3 sequence (DNA): TGTGCCAGCACCTACTGGGGAGGCAGTCAGCCCCAGCATTTT. As protein: CASTYWGGSQPQHF.

The CDR3 DNA follows: TGTGCCAGCAGCTCTCGGAAGGGACTTAGCTACGAGCAGTACTTC. The encoded protein is CASSSRKGLSYEQYF. The gene calls are TRBV7-8 and TRBJ2-7; D may be TRBD2 (6 bases). Trimming cost V 4 bases and J 3 bases, with 16 bases left between them. This CDR3 region has 15 residues. Germline values: CDR1 SGHVS, CDR2 FQNEAQ.

There are a few counts of this clone. J is TRBJ2-5 and V is TRBV5-4; TRBD2 matches 10 bases. Germline lookup yields CDR1 SGHNT and CDR2 YYREEE (reference sequence). V shed 1 base and J 2 bases; nucleotides not matched to a gene: 2. This CDR3 contains 15 residues. Here the CDR3 DNA reads TGTGCCAGCAGCTTGAAACTAGCGGGACAAGAGACCCAGTACTTC. Its protein product is CASSLKLAGQETQYF.

The V call is TRBV11-1, the J call TRBJ2-7; 14 positions match TRBD2. Germline CDR1 is SGHAT and CDR2 is FQDESV (reference sequence). The CDR3 spans 18 residues. V gave up 4 bases and J gave up 6 bases; unmatched junction bases: 14. CDR3 nucleotides: TGTGCCAGCAGCTCCGGGACTAGCGGGAGACACCCTCGCGGCGAGCAGTACTTC. It specifies CASSSGTSGRHPRGEQYF.

The chain uses TRBV7-3 and TRBJ2-2, with 7 bases lining up with TRBD2. V lost 5 bases to trimming and J lost 3 bases; unmatched junction nucleotides: 3. The CDR3 has 14 residues. Germline CDR1 reads SGHTA; CDR2 reads FQGTGA. This CDR3 reads CASSLGLDTGELFF. CDR3 sequence (DNA): TGTGCCAGCAGCCTAGGACTAGACACCGGGGAGCTGTTTTTT.

The J gene is TRBJ2-2, the V gene TRBV6-6; the D gene is possibly TRBD1 (6 bases). The germline V gene encodes CDR1 MNHNY and CDR2 SVGAGI (reference sequence). This CDR3 region has 16 residues. The germline V and J ends were trimmed by 6 bases and 2 bases, with 16 bases remaining between them. The CDR3 here is CASSQRQVLNTGELFF. The CDR3 DNA sequence: TGTGCCAGCAGCCAACGACAGGTCTTAAACACCGGGGAGCTGTTTTTT.

The chain combines TRBV21-1 with TRBJ2-5; TRBD2, the D gene given by the table, was not confirmed from the DNA. TRBV21-1 is reported as a pseudogene. This CDR3 has 12 residues. The CDR3 DNA sequence: TGTGCCAGCAGCCCGCGAGGAAAGACCCAGTACTTC. It encodes CASSPRGKTQYF.

The chain uses TRBV7-3 and TRBJ2-1; 10 positions match TRBD1. This CDR3 contains 16 residues. With V trimmed by 5 bases and J by 7 bases, 11 bases remained unmatched. In germline, CDR1 is SGHTA, CDR2 FQGTGA. Here the CDR3 DNA reads TGTGCCAGCAGCCCCCTCCCGGGACAGGGGAGTAATGAGCAGTTCTTC. Translation: CASSPLPGQGSNEQFF.

In the case of this clone: This sample includes further DNA sequences coding for the same CDR3. The chain employs TRBV5-1 and TRBJ2-7; 9 nucleotides line up with TRBD1. Unmatched junction bases numbered 3, after V lost 3 bases and J lost 2 bases. The CDR3 has 14 amino acids. Germline V gene sequence: CDR1 SGHRS, CDR2 YFSETQ. CDR3 in DNA: TGCGCCAGCAGCTCTGGACAGGGGCCCTACGAGCAGTACTTC. Translation gives CASSSGQGPYEQYF. The full variable domain, with the rest looked up from reference TRBV5-1 and TRBJ2-7, is KAGVTQTPRYLIKTRGQQVTLSCSPISGHRSVSWYQQTPGQGLQFLFEYFSETQRNKGNFPGRFSGRQFSNSRSEMNVSTLELGDSALYLCASSSGQGPYEQYFGPGTRLTVT.

The genes are TRBV29-1 and TRBJ1-2; D is possibly TRBD1 (5 bases). This CDR3 is 16 amino acids long. Trimming left V 0 bases short and J 5 bases short, with 19 bases between. Per the germline V gene, CDR1 is SQVTM and CDR2 is ANQGSEA. The CDR3, as DNA: TGCAGCGTTGAAGATCCCCCAGGGCCCCTTGGGTATGGCTACACCTTC. This sequence encodes CSVEDPPGPLGYGYTF.

J is TRBJ1-1 and V is TRBV11-1, with TRBD1 matching 10 bases. Trimming took 5 bases from V and 7 from J; bases not matched to a gene: 7. The CDR3 has 14 residues. The germline V gene encodes CDR1 SGHAT and CDR2 FQDESV (reference sequence). CDR3 in DNA: TGTGCCAGCAGCCCCGGGACAGGGGCGAATGAAGCTTTCTTT. As protein: CASSPGTGANEAFF.

This rearrangement joins TRBV19 to TRBJ1-2; a weak D match, TRBD1 (6 bases). Germline V gene lookup returns CDR1 LNHDA and CDR2 SQIVND (reference sequence). V was pared by 8 bases and J by 5 bases, with 18 bases between. The CDR3 covers 14 residues. CDR3 sequence: CASSWEGVGYGYTF. DNA of the CDR3: TGTGCCAGTTCCTGGGAGGGGGTAGGGTATGGCTACACCTTC.

This clone was observed a handful of times. The rearrangement uses TRBV9 and TRBJ2-1; 7 positions match TRBD2. The CDR3 runs 16 residues. After removal of 2 bases from V and 2 bases from J, the junction contained 7 bases not matched to a gene. Germline CDR1 is SGDLS and CDR2 is YYNGEE. CDR3 protein: CASSVKAGTTYNEQFF. CDR3 in DNA: TGTGCCAGCAGCGTGAAAGCGGGAACAACCTACAATGAGCAGTTCTTC.

The chain recombines TRBV7-9 with TRBJ1-2; 8 bases align to TRBD1. The junction had 4 bases not matched to a gene; V was cut back by 4 bases and J by 0 bases. This CDR3 spans 15 amino acids. Germline V gives CDR1 SEHNR, CDR2 FQNEAQ (reference sequence). CDR3 protein: CASSSGQGSNYGYTF. The CDR3, as DNA: TGTGCCAGCAGCTCAGGACAGGGATCTAACTATGGCTACACCTTC.

The chain joins TRBV7-8 to TRBJ2-1, with 7 nucleotides matching TRBD2. Germline CDR1 and CDR2: SGHVS and FQNEAQ. This CDR3 has 16 residues. J lost 5 bases, V lost 0 bases, and 7 bases had no gene match. CDR3 coding DNA: TGTGCCAGCAGCTTAGCAACTAGCGTGATAGACAATGAGCAGTTCTTC. Translated, it gives CASSLATSVIDNEQFF.

The table lists this clone with a few counts. For the CDR3, the DNA is TGTGCCAGCAGGGTCATCTCCGGGGGAATAGATAACTATGGCTACACCTTC. Protein product: CASRVISGGIDNYGYTF. V usage is TRBV7-3 and J usage is TRBJ1-2; TRBD1 might be the D (5 bases). Germline loops: CDR1 SGHTA, CDR2 FQGTGA. V was shortened by 6 bases and J by 1 base, with 21 bases between the two germline ends. The CDR3 covers 17 residues.

The chain links TRBV7-2 to TRBJ2-4; D is uncertain. Trimming removed 3 bases at V and 0 bases at J, with 15 bases between. CDR3 length equals 17 residues. The germline V gene has CDR1 SGHTA and CDR2 FQGNSA. This chain's CDR3 is CASSFAIGTVAKNIQYF. Here the CDR3 DNA reads TGTGCCAGCAGCTTCGCAATCGGCACAGTAGCCAAAAACATTCAGTACTTC.

The V call is TRBV5-4, the J call TRBJ2-5, with D possibly TRBD2 on 7 matching bases. The germline gives CDR1 SGHNT, CDR2 YYREEE (reference sequence). This CDR3 contains 15 residues. The V end lost 4 bases, the J end lost 5 bases, and 18 bases lay between the germline ends. The CDR3 region is CASSPPGRGQETQYF. CDR3 coding DNA: TGTGCCAGCAGCCCCCCCGGGCGGGGGCAGGAGACCCAGTACTTC.

The V call is TRBV18, the J call TRBJ1-2; tentatively, D is TRBD1 (5 bases). V was shortened by 6 bases and J by 1 base, with 15 bases between the two germline ends. Germline CDR1 and CDR2: KGHSH and LQKENI. CDR3 size: 15 residues. The CDR3 loop reads CASSAGPGDNYGYTF. Here the CDR3 DNA reads TGTGCCAGCTCGGCGGGGCCCGGAGATAACTATGGCTACACCTTC.

This clone was counted a single time. The chain has TRBV5-1 and TRBJ1-4; possible D gene TRBD1, 5 bases. The CDR3 is 14 amino acids. Germline V CDR1 and CDR2: SGHRS, YFSETQ. Trimming stripped 4 bases from V and 7 bases from J, with 14 bases between. The CDR3 DNA sequence: TGCGCCAGCAGCGGGCAGGGCGTGGGTGAAAAACTGTTTTTT. Residues: CASSGQGVGEKLFF.

The chain has TRBV5-6 and TRBJ2-1, with TRBD2 matching over 7 bases. The CDR3 loop spans 17 amino acids. Trimming at V came to 3 bases and at J to 2 bases, leaving 11 bases not matched to a gene. The germline V gene has CDR1 SGHDT and CDR2 YYEEEE. The CDR3 nucleotides read TGTGCCAGCAGCTCGTTGGTCGCGGGGAGGGCCTACAATGAGCAGTTCTTC. Translation: CASSSLVAGRAYNEQFF.

This sequence joins TRBV10-2 and TRBJ1-5; 7 nucleotides line up with TRBD1. Germline V gene lookup returns CDR1 WSHSY and CDR2 SAAADI. CDR3 length equals 14 residues. J was trimmed by 3 bases and V by 5 bases; bases with no gene match: 4. CDR3 region: CASSSTGANQPQHF. The CDR3 nucleotides are TGCGCCAGCAGTTCCACAGGGGCCAATCAGCCCCAGCATTTT.

This clone was detected a few times. V gene TRBV5-5 combines with J gene TRBJ2-7; D is unclear. Germline V gene sequence: CDR1 SGHKS, CDR2 YYEKEE (reference sequence). This CDR3 has 13 residues. The V end lost 0 bases, the J end lost 4 bases, and 8 bases lay between the germline ends. CDR3 amino acids: CASSLETRYEQYF. Here the CDR3 DNA reads TGTGCCAGCAGCTTGGAAACCCGGTACGAGCAGTACTTC.

V and J are TRBV7-3 and TRBJ1-2; 7 nucleotides align to TRBD1. Germline V gene lookup returns CDR1 SGHTA and CDR2 FQGTGA. The trim removed 4 bases at V and 7 bases at J, leaving 6 bases unmatched. The CDR3 is made up of 13 amino acids. CDR3 DNA: TGTGCCAGCAGCTCCGACAGGGCCCTTGGCTACACCTTC. It encodes CASSSDRALGYTF.

Details on this clone: Other DNA sequences in the sample encode the same CDR3. The chain joins TRBV7-9 to TRBJ2-1, with D maybe TRBD2 (5 bases). The V gene's germline CDR1 is SEHNR and CDR2 FQNEAQ (reference sequence). The CDR3 extends over 13 amino acids. V gave up 4 bases and J gave up 3 bases, with 7 bases separating them. The CDR3 spells CASSSGLYNEQFF. The CDR3 nucleotides read TGTGCCAGCAGCTCTGGACTCTACAATGAGCAGTTCTTC.

CDR3 nucleotides: TGCGCCAGCAGTGAAAGCCCAGGATATCAGCCCCAGCATTTT. It is translated as CASSESPGYQPQHF. The V gene is TRBV10-2, the J gene TRBJ1-5; D not resolved. The CDR3 is made up of 14 amino acids. Germline assignment: CDR1 WSHSY and CDR2 SAAADI. V was clipped by 3 bases and J by 5 bases, with 11 bases between them.

The rearrangement links TRBV5-1 to TRBJ2-1, with unresolved D. The CDR3 runs 15 residues. CDR1 is SGHRS, CDR2 YFSETQ, per germline. The germline V and J ends were trimmed by 0 bases and 6 bases, with 13 bases remaining between them. CDR3 residues: CASSLEASGRNEQFF. The CDR3, as DNA: TGCGCCAGCAGCTTGGAAGCGTCCGGTCGCAATGAGCAGTTCTTC.

The rearrangement joins TRBV5-6 to TRBJ2-1, with 9 bases that match TRBD1. Germline V gives CDR1 SGHDT, CDR2 YYEEEE. J gave up 6 bases and V 3 bases, and 16 bases lay outside the gene matches. The CDR3 is 18 amino acids. CDR3 sequence: CASSSAQNRDRVGNEQFF. As DNA, the CDR3 is TGTGCCAGCAGCTCGGCTCAAAACCGGGACAGGGTAGGCAATGAGCAGTTCTTC.